The clone carrying this TCR beta chain is a singleton in its sample. One Seattle source followed patients from active infection through their disease course. Germline trimming cut 5 bases from V and 9 bases from J; bases unmatched to any gene: 4. The germline V gene has CDR1 LNHDA and CDR2 SQIVND (reference sequence). The CDR3 runs 12 residues. In the original processing: Scientists estimated how many nucleated cells there were by amplifying reference gene primers. The assay was immunoSEQ multiplex PCR, and TCRdb's table has in-frame clones only and misses some. The DNA was the basis for D and trimming; V, J and clone size are from that table. This table has some 140,000 clones, 70% to 90% appearing once. This sample stems from a study of blood T cell repertoires in COVID-19. Study in general: Acute and convalescent COVID-19 specimens originated in the United States, Italy and Spain. Sample material is recorded as cDNA or gDNA derived from T cells, B-cell-depleted T cells, or PBMCs.

The V gene is TRBV19, the J gene TRBJ1-1, with 9 bases fitting TRBD1. Specimen: peripheral blood. The TCR originated in a man aged 55 to 70 with COVID-19, enrolled during active disease. The CDR3 DNA reads TGTGCCAGTAGTTCACAGGGGGCCAAAGCTTTCTTT. Translated: CASSSQGAKAFF. Together with reference TRBV19 and TRBJ1-1, the CDR3 gives the full variable domain: DGGITQSPKYLFRKEGQNVTLSCEQNLNHDAMYWYRQDPGQGLRLIYYSQIVNDFQKGDIAEGYSVSREKKESFPLTVTSAQKNPTAFYLCASSSQGAKAFFGQGTRLTVV.